These 26 T cell receptor beta chains share one sample of origin, sequenced in a study of T cells in localized non-small cell lung cancer. Measured with immunoSEQ multiplex PCR; TCRdb has only the in-frame clones, and not every one. The sample includes roughly 58,000 clones, roughly 80% of them seen just once. The starting material was PBMCs, obtained before any cancer treatment. The receptor set was obtained from a man between 35 and 75 years old with stage II lung adenocarcinoma.

This clone was seen at least ten times. The chain carries TRBV5-1 and TRBJ1-1, with TRBD1 identical over 7 bases. CDR3 size: 15 residues. Germline CDR1 reads SGHRS; CDR2 reads YFSETQ. V was pared by 4 bases and J by 6 bases, with 12 bases of the junction left unmatched. The CDR3 region is CASSQVDRGQSEAFF. CDR3 coding DNA: TGCGCCAGCAGCCAAGTGGATAGGGGGCAATCTGAAGCTTTCTTT.

This clone was observed a handful of times. The V gene is TRBV7-9, the J gene TRBJ1-1; D is unresolved. From germline, CDR1 is SEHNR and CDR2 FQNEAQ (reference sequence). CDR3 size: 13 residues. Trimming stripped 5 bases from V and 8 bases from J, with 15 bases between. CDR3 residues: CASSRLMREEAFF. DNA of the CDR3: TGTGCCAGCAGCCGACTCATGCGGGAAGAAGCTTTCTTT.

This clone was observed a handful of times. Different DNA sequences within this sample yield the same CDR3. The chain combines TRBV30 with TRBJ1-5, with D perhaps matching TRBD1 (5 bases). Trimming removed 0 bases at V and 2 bases at J, with 5 bases between. This CDR3 region has 13 residues. CDR1 is GTSNPN, CDR2 SVGIG, per germline (reference sequence). Here the CDR3 reads CAWSVQGNQPQHF. As DNA, the CDR3 is TGTGCCTGGAGTGTACAGGGCAATCAGCCCCAGCATTTT.

This clone was seen a few times. The genes are TRBV29-1 and TRBJ1-1; D is unclear. V was shortened by 4 bases and J by 5 bases, with 11 bases between the two germline ends. The CDR3 consists of 12 residues. In germline, CDR1 is SQVTM, CDR2 ANQGSEA. The CDR3, as DNA: TGCAGCGTTGCGGGGAGGTATACTGAAGCTTTCTTT. Translating it yields CSVAGRYTEAFF.

The chain couples TRBV5-1 to TRBJ1-5; no firm D call. In germline, CDR1 is SGHRS, CDR2 YFSETQ. This CDR3 is built from 13 residues. Deletions cut 4 bases from V and 0 bases from J, with 5 bases between. The CDR3 protein is CASSPYSNQPQHF. The CDR3 DNA reads as TGCGCCAGCAGCCCCTATAGCAATCAGCCCCAGCATTTT.

The gene calls are TRBV18 and TRBJ2-3; 7 bases align to TRBD1. V dropped 2 bases and J dropped 0; count of bases not matched to a gene: 2. This CDR3 has 15 residues. CDR1 and CDR2 (germline): KGHSH, LQKENI. CDR3 DNA sequence: TGTGCCAGCTCACCAAGGACAGGAAGCACAGATACGCAGTATTTT. The encoded protein is CASSPRTGSTDTQYF.

The chain recombines TRBV11-3 with TRBJ2-5, with 8 nucleotides matching TRBD1. V trimming: 5 bases; J trimming: 2 bases; junction bases outside the gene matches: 13. The CDR3 contains 17 residues. Germline lookup yields CDR1 SGHNT and CDR2 YENEEA. The CDR3 DNA follows: TGTGCCAGCAGCCCCCGCCAGGGGGCAAGCCGGCAAGAGACCCAGTACTTC. Protein: CASSPRQGASRQETQYF.

The V call is TRBV5-1, the J call TRBJ2-1; D is undetermined. The CDR3 contains 12 residues. Germline loops: CDR1 SGHRS, CDR2 YFSETQ. The germline V and J ends were trimmed by 4 bases and 3 bases, with 5 bases remaining between them. In nucleotides, the CDR3 is TGCGCCAGCAGCGCGGACTACAATGAGCAGTTCTTC. It yields the protein CASSADYNEQFF.

The V call is TRBV7-2, the J call TRBJ2-7; D possibly matches TRBD1 or TRBD2 (6 bases each). The ends were cut back, 1 base at V and 3 bases at J, with 13 bases in the middle. This CDR3 is 15 amino acids long. CDR1 and CDR2 from the germline V gene are SGHTA and FQGNSA. The CDR3 region is CASSLGGGGIYEQYF. The DNA for the CDR3 is TGTGCCAGCAGCTTAGGCGGAGGGGGTATCTACGAGCAGTACTTC.

The chain has TRBV5-4 and TRBJ1-3, with unresolved D. The germline V and J ends were trimmed by 4 bases and 0 bases, with 14 bases remaining between them. The germline V gene has CDR1 SGHNT and CDR2 YYREEE (reference sequence). This CDR3 contains 16 residues. The chain's CDR3 is CASSPGGQSSGNTIYF. CDR3 nucleotide sequence: TGTGCCAGCAGCCCGGGAGGGCAGAGCTCTGGAAACACCATATATTTT.

The rearrangement links TRBV7-9 to TRBJ2-1; D is uncertain. Germline V gene lookup returns CDR1 SEHNR and CDR2 FQNEAQ (reference sequence). CDR3 size: 16 residues. Deletions cut 1 base from V and 6 bases from J, with 16 bases between. CDR3 in amino acids: CASSLEGWRSGNEQFF. The CDR3 coding sequence is TGTGCCAGCAGCTTAGAAGGCTGGCGGTCGGGCAATGAGCAGTTCTTC. The complete variable domain, with remaining parts taken from reference TRBV7-9 and TRBJ2-1, reads DTGVSQNPRHKITKRGQNVTFRCDPISEHNRLYWYRQTLGQGPEFLTYFQNEAQLEKSRLLSDRFSAERPKGSFSTLEIQRTEQGDSAMYLCASSLEGWRSGNEQFFGPGTRLTVL.

The rearrangement uses TRBV4-1 and TRBJ2-3; tentatively, D is TRBD1 (6 bases). V lost 1 base, J lost 4 bases, and 18 bases lay in between. This CDR3 has 17 amino acids. Germline V gene lookup returns CDR1 MGHRA and CDR2 YSYEKL. Here the CDR3 reads CASSQGVTGRMADTQYF. For the CDR3, the DNA is TGCGCCAGCAGCCAAGGGGTAACAGGGAGAATGGCAGATACGCAGTATTTT.

The chain links TRBV5-1 to TRBJ2-3, with TRBD2 matching over 8 bases. The CDR3 contains 15 residues. V dropped 5 bases and J dropped 4; count of bases not matched to a gene: 9. Germline V CDR1 and CDR2: SGHRS, YFSETQ. The CDR3, as DNA: TGCGCCAGCAGGCGGGGGGCCTCGGCGTCAGATACGCAGTATTTT. Amino acid sequence: CASRRGASASDTQYF.

The J gene is TRBJ2-7, the V gene TRBV10-3; 7 positions match TRBD2. Germline CDR1 is ENHRY and CDR2 is SYGVKD. After removal of 6 bases from V and 1 base from J, the junction contained 9 bases not matched to a gene. This CDR3 spans 15 amino acids. The CDR3 region is CAIRAALAPSYEQYF. CDR3 DNA sequence: TGTGCCATCAGAGCTGCACTAGCGCCATCCTACGAGCAGTACTTC.

The V gene is TRBV5-4, the J gene TRBJ2-2; a possible D gene is TRBD1 (5 bases). Trimming left V 0 bases short and J 7 bases short, with 13 bases between. CDR1 is SGHNT, CDR2 YYREEE, per germline (reference sequence). The CDR3 is 15 amino acids. The CDR3 nucleotides are TGTGCCAGCAGCTTGGGTGCAGGGCTAAGCGGGGAGCTGTTTTTT. Protein: CASSLGAGLSGELFF.

The chain joins TRBV7-2 to TRBJ1-4; no clear D gene. The V and J ends lost 5 bases and 1 base respectively, with 11 bases between them. Germline-derived CDR1 and CDR2 are SGHTA and FQGNSA. The CDR3 is 15 residues long. For the CDR3, the DNA is TGTGCCAGCAGCCGGACCTGGATAACTAATGAAAAACTGTTTTTT. This gives the protein CASSRTWITNEKLFF.

The CDR3: CAWLPGQGASYTF. In DNA form, the CDR3 reads TGTGCCTGGCTCCCGGGACAGGGGGCAAGCTACACCTTC. The chain couples TRBV30 to TRBJ1-2, with 12 nucleotides matching TRBD1. V lost 5 bases and J lost 9; bases outside the gene matches: 7. The CDR3 loop spans 13 amino acids. In germline, CDR1 is GTSNPN, CDR2 SVGIG (reference sequence).

The chain joins TRBV4-2 to TRBJ2-6; D unresolved. This CDR3 has 17 amino acids. Germline V gene lookup returns CDR1 LGHNA and CDR2 YNFKEQ. V was clipped by 0 bases and J by 4 bases, with 13 bases between them. Written as DNA, the CDR3 is TGTGCCAGCAGCCAAGAATTCAACTTGGCGGGGGCCAACGTCCTGACTTTC. Translation gives CASSQEFNLAGANVLTF.

CDR3 bases: TGCAGCGTGGATTGGCGGGTAGCGGGAGGAGAGACCCAGTACTTC. As protein: CSVDWRVAGGETQYF. The rearrangement joins TRBV29-1 to TRBJ2-5, with 10 nucleotides matching TRBD2. The CDR3 has 15 amino acids. Germline CDR1 reads SQVTM; CDR2 reads ANQGSEA. V lost 6 bases to trimming and J lost 4 bases; unmatched junction nucleotides: 11.

This clone was seen a single time. V usage is TRBV7-6 and J usage is TRBJ2-7; 11 bases line up with TRBD1. Per germline, CDR1 SGHVS and CDR2 FNYEAQ. This CDR3 contains 15 residues. The V and J ends lost 5 bases and 5 bases, in that order; junction bases with no gene match: 8. CDR3 amino acids: CASSPGTGGINEQYF. The CDR3 region has the DNA TGTGCCAGCAGCCCCGGGACAGGGGGGATCAACGAGCAGTACTTC.

This clone was counted ten times or more. The gene calls are TRBV30 and TRBJ2-6; D gene ambiguous. The CDR3 runs to 13 residues. The germline gives CDR1 GTSNPN, CDR2 SVGIG (reference sequence). V lost 8 bases and J lost 4, with 12 bases in between. CDR3 nucleotide sequence: TGTGCCCGAACCGGCAAGGGGGCCAACGTCCTGACTTTC. Protein: CARTGKGANVLTF.

The chain is built from TRBV7-8 and TRBJ1-1; possible D gene TRBD1, 6 bases. Germline CDR1 and CDR2: SGHVS and FQNEAQ. CDR3 length equals 16 residues. V lost 2 bases, J lost 3 bases, and 16 bases lay in between. The DNA of the CDR3 is TGTGCCAGCAGCTTAATGGCGGGGCGGGGGCACACTGAAGCTTTCTTT. Protein product: CASSLMAGRGHTEAFF.

The CDR3 region is CAISDQGYYGYTF. The CDR3 nucleotides are TGTGCCATCAGTGATCAGGGGTACTATGGCTACACCTTC. The chain couples TRBV10-3 to TRBJ1-2, with a weak D call TRBD1 (6 bases). The CDR3 spans 13 residues. Germline CDR1 and CDR2: ENHRY and SYGVKD. V was cut by 3 bases and J by 3 bases, with 8 bases left in between.

The chain joins TRBV4-3 to TRBJ1-2; a weak D match, TRBD1 (6 bases). The CDR3 consists of 14 residues. The germline gives CDR1 LGHNA, CDR2 YSLEER. Trimming left V 0 bases short and J 2 bases short, with 7 bases between. The CDR3 is CASSQEGANYGYTF. The CDR3 region has the DNA TGCGCCAGCAGCCAAGAGGGGGCCAACTATGGCTACACCTTC.

The CDR3, as DNA: TGCGCCAGCAGCGAAGCCGGGGAGCTGTTTTTT. Translating gives CASSEAGELFF. This chain joins TRBV5-1 and TRBJ2-2; no clear D gene. The germline gives CDR1 SGHRS, CDR2 YFSETQ. The CDR3 extends over 11 amino acids. V lost 4 bases, J lost 6 bases, and 4 bases lay in between.

This chain links TRBV11-3 with TRBJ1-1; D unresolved. The CDR3 extends over 11 amino acids. V was shortened by 4 bases and J by 4 bases, with 4 bases between the two germline ends. The germline gives CDR1 SGHNT, CDR2 YENEEA. The CDR3 sequence is CASSSRTEAFF. The CDR3 bases are TGTGCCAGCAGCTCACGCACTGAAGCTTTCTTT.